Each of the 20 T cell receptor beta chains below was sequenced from the same sample in a study of T cell changes during pregnancy in multiple sclerosis. Some clones are missing from TCRdb's copy, which holds only in-frame ones; the method was immunoSEQ multiplex PCR. The sample consists of about 100,000 clones, almost 95% of them appearing once. Specimen: peripheral blood, collected before pregnancy. The source of these receptors is a female donor with multiple sclerosis, enrolled in a pregnancy study.

The V gene is TRBV2, the J gene TRBJ2-4, with D maybe TRBD2 (5 bases). The CDR3 runs to 12 residues. The V gene lost 8 bases and the J gene lost 4 bases, with 9 bases spanning the gap. Germline CDR1 SNHLY, CDR2 FYNNEI. This CDR3 is CASASSKNIQYF. The CDR3 region has the DNA TGTGCCAGCGCTAGCAGTAAAAACATTCAGTACTTC.

The J gene is TRBJ1-1, the V gene TRBV2, with D uncertain. The CDR3 is 15 amino acids. Trimming stripped 8 bases from V and 2 bases from J, with 18 bases between. Germline CDR1 SNHLY, CDR2 FYNNEI. This CDR3 is CASLYTGWGNTEAFF. The CDR3 region has the DNA TGTGCCAGCCTTTACACGGGGTGGGGTAACACTGAAGCTTTCTTT.

V and J are TRBV7-9 and TRBJ2-1, with TRBD2 identical over 9 bases. CDR1 is SEHNR, CDR2 FQNEAQ, per germline (reference sequence). The CDR3 contains 14 residues. The ends lost 7 bases at V and 5 bases at J; junction bases unmatched: 6. CDR3 DNA: TGTGCCAGCACGTCTAGCGGGATTCACAATGAGCAGTTCTTC. Translating it yields CASTSSGIHNEQFF.

For the CDR3, the DNA is TGTGCCAGCAGCCCGCGGTCTGGGGCCAACGTCCTGACTTTC. This codes for CASSPRSGANVLTF. V and J are TRBV7-9 and TRBJ2-6; D uncertain. There are 14 residues in the CDR3. Looked up from germline, CDR1 is SEHNR and CDR2 is FQNEAQ (reference sequence). The V and J ends lost 5 bases and 1 base respectively, with 6 bases between them. Variable domain in full (rest from reference TRBV7-9 and TRBJ2-6): DTGVSQNPRHKITKRGQNVTFRCDPISEHNRLYWYRQTLGQGPEFLTYFQNEAQLEKSRLLSDRFSAERPKGSFSTLEIQRTEQGDSAMYLCASSPRSGANVLTFGAGSRLTVL.

The chain couples TRBV5-1 to TRBJ2-1; 11 bases are a match to TRBD2. CDR1 and CDR2 (germline): SGHRS, YFSETQ. J lost 0 bases, V lost 3 bases, and 2 bases had no gene match. The CDR3 loop spans 16 amino acids. Written as DNA, the CDR3 is TGCGCCAGCAGCTCCCTAGCGGGAGGCTCCTACAATGAGCAGTTCTTC. This encodes CASSSLAGGSYNEQFF.

The rearrangement joins TRBV27 to TRBJ1-4, with unresolved D. The V end was cut by 1 base, the J end by 0 bases, with 6 bases between. Looked up from germline, CDR1 is MNHEY and CDR2 is SMNVEV (reference sequence). CDR3 length: 15 amino acids. The DNA for the CDR3 is TGTGCCAGCAGTTTATTCAGCGCAACTAATGAAAAACTGTTTTTT. It is translated as CASSLFSATNEKLFF.

The chain couples TRBV5-8 to TRBJ1-2; 9 bases are shared with TRBD1. The J segment lost 5 bases and the V segment lost 4 bases, leaving 9 bases of the junction unmatched. Germline lookup yields CDR1 SGHTS and CDR2 YDEGEE. The CDR3 length is 15 residues. This CDR3 reads CASSNPGQGGYGYTF. The CDR3 DNA is TGTGCCAGCAGCAATCCGGGACAGGGAGGGTATGGCTACACCTTC. Drawing the rest from reference TRBV5-8 and TRBJ1-2, the complete variable domain is EAGVTQSPTHLIKTRGQQATLRCSPISGHTSVYWYQQALGLGLQFLLWYDEGEERNRGNFPPRFSGRQFPNYSSELNVNALELEDSALYLCASSNPGQGGYGYTFGSGTRLTVV.

This rearrangement joins TRBV6-4 to TRBJ1-3; no reliable D call. Deletions cut 8 bases from V and 3 bases from J, with 5 bases between. Germline V gene sequence: CDR1 MRHNA, CDR2 SNTAGT. The CDR3 covers 11 residues. In DNA, the CDR3 is TGTGCCAGCGGAGGTGGAAACACCATATATTTT. It codes for CASGGGNTIYF.

The chain carries TRBV6-1 and TRBJ2-7; a possible D gene is TRBD1 (6 bases). Germline V lookup: CDR1 MNHNS, CDR2 SASEGT. The CDR3 covers 15 residues. V was trimmed by 2 bases and J by 2 bases, leaving 13 bases between them. The DNA for the CDR3 is TGTGCCAGCAGTGAATTGACAGGCCGCCCCTACGAGCAGTACTTC. Protein: CASSELTGRPYEQYF.

The J gene is TRBJ2-7, the V gene TRBV28; TRBD1 agrees at 10 bases. The V gene end was trimmed by 5 bases and the J gene end by 5 bases; junction bases not matched to a gene: 18. The germline V gene has CDR1 MDHEN and CDR2 SYDVKM. This CDR3 region has 18 residues. This chain's CDR3 is CASSPFFSGQGLGDEQYF. DNA for the CDR3: TGTGCCAGCAGTCCTTTTTTTTCGGGACAGGGGCTGGGGGACGAGCAGTACTTC.

This clone showed up just once. The gene calls are TRBV30 and TRBJ2-7; D may be TRBD1 (7 bases). The CDR3 has 16 residues. Trimming removed 0 bases from V and 0 bases from J, with 15 bases in between. Germline V gene lookup returns CDR1 GTSNPN and CDR2 SVGIG (reference sequence). CDR3 in amino acids: CAWSVRRGPSSYEQYF. CDR3 sequence (DNA): TGTGCCTGGAGTGTACGGAGGGGGCCTAGCTCCTACGAGCAGTACTTC.

The chain uses TRBV4-2 and TRBJ2-4, with 7 bases aligning to TRBD1. The V and J ends lost 0 bases and 6 bases, in that order; junction bases with no gene match: 5. The CDR3 runs to 15 residues. Germline CDR1 LGHNA, CDR2 YNFKEQ. CDR3 nucleotide sequence: TGTGCCAGCAGCCAAGAACAGGACAGGACAAACATTCAGTACTTC. Translating gives CASSQEQDRTNIQYF.

V and J are TRBV10-2 and TRBJ2-5, with 13 bases that match TRBD2. This CDR3 comprises 14 residues. V trimming: 3 bases; J trimming: 5 bases; junction bases outside the gene matches: 0. Germline CDR1 WSHSY, CDR2 SAAADI. CDR3 region: CASSELAGGETQYF. Here the CDR3 DNA reads TGCGCCAGCAGTGAACTAGCGGGAGGGGAGACCCAGTACTTC.

The chain carries TRBV14 and TRBJ2-3; tentatively, D is TRBD1 (5 bases). Trimming shortened V by 3 bases and J by 3 bases, and 19 bases separated the two germline ends. CDR3 length: 17 amino acids. Germline lookup yields CDR1 SGHDN and CDR2 FVKESK. CDR3 sequence reads: CASSHNRWQGLTDTQYF. The CDR3 DNA sequence: TGTGCCAGCAGCCACAACCGGTGGCAGGGTTTGACAGATACGCAGTATTTT.

This sequence joins TRBV11-2 and TRBJ1-1; D might be TRBD1 (5 bases). In germline, CDR1 is SGHAT, CDR2 FQNNGV. CDR3 length equals 14 residues. V shed 1 base and J shed 0 bases, with 6 bases lying between them. CDR3 sequence (DNA): TGTGCCAGCAGCTTAGGGGGGGTGAACACTGAAGCTTTCTTT. Its protein product is CASSLGGVNTEAFF.

The chain links TRBV29-1 to TRBJ2-3; 8 nucleotides agree with TRBD2. CDR1 and CDR2 (germline): SQVTM, ANQGSEA. This CDR3 comprises 15 residues. After removal of 6 bases from V and 4 bases from J, the junction contained 12 bases not matched to a gene. CDR3 protein: CSVITTSVRADTQYF. The CDR3 nucleotides are TGCAGCGTGATAACGACTAGCGTCAGGGCAGATACGCAGTATTTT.

This clone appeared once. The chain employs TRBV18 and TRBJ1-2, with 7 bases lining up with TRBD1. The CDR3 covers 15 residues. The junction had 8 bases not matched to a gene; V was cut back by 2 bases and J by 5 bases. Looked up from germline, CDR1 is KGHSH and CDR2 is LQKENI. CDR3 in DNA: TGTGCCAGCTCACCAACAGACAGGGTCGAGTATGGCTACACCTTC. It specifies CASSPTDRVEYGYTF.

The V gene is TRBV4-1, the J gene TRBJ1-4; 7 bases are shared with TRBD1. The trim removed 1 base at V and 5 bases at J, leaving 7 bases unmatched. This CDR3 region has 16 residues. Germline lookup yields CDR1 MGHRA and CDR2 YSYEKL. The CDR3 is CASSQAGGGGNEKLFF. CDR3 bases: TGCGCCAGCAGCCAAGCGGGAGGGGGCGGGAATGAAAAACTGTTTTTT.

This CDR3 is CASSFVSGSLGGYTF. In DNA form, the CDR3 reads TGTGCCAGCAGCTTTGTGTCAGGATCTTTAGGTGGCTACACCTTC. The J gene is TRBJ1-2, the V gene TRBV5-6, with D unclear. Deletions cut 2 bases from V and 7 bases from J, with 18 bases between. In germline, CDR1 is SGHDT, CDR2 YYEEEE. The CDR3 runs 15 residues. Supplemented by reference TRBV5-6 and TRBJ1-2, the full variable domain reads DAGVTQSPTHLIKTRGQQVTLRCSPKSGHDTVSWYQQALGQGPQFIFQYYEEEERQRGNFPDRFSGHQFPNYSSELNVNALLLGDSALYLCASSFVSGSLGGYTFGSGTRLTVV.

The V gene is TRBV4-1, the J gene TRBJ1-4; D is uncertain. This CDR3 is built from 15 residues. CDR1 is MGHRA, CDR2 YSYEKL, per germline. V was clipped by 4 bases and J by 8 bases, with 17 bases between them. The CDR3 DNA reads TGCGCCAGCAGCCCTGTTGAGAGGATAAGGGAAAAACTGTTTTTT. Its protein product is CASSPVERIREKLFF.